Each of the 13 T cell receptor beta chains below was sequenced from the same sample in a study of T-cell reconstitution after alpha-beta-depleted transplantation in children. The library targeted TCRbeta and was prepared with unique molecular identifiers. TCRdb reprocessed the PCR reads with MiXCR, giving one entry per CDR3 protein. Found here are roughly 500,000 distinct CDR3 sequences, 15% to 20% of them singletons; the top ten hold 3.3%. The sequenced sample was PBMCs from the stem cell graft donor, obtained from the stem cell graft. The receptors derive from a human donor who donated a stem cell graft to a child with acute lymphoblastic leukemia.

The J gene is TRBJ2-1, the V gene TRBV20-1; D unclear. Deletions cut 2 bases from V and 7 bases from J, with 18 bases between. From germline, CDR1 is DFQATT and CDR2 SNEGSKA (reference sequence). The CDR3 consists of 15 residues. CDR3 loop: CSARSATTGRNEQFF. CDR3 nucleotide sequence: TGCAGTGCTAGATCGGCTACTACTGGGCGTAATGAGCAGTTCTTC.

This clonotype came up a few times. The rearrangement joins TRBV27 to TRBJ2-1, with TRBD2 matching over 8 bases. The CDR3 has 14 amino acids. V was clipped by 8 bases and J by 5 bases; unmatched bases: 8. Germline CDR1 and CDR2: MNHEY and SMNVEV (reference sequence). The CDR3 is CASGIIAGNNEQFF. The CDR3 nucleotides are TGTGCCAGCGGGATCATAGCGGGGAACAATGAGCAGTTCTTC.

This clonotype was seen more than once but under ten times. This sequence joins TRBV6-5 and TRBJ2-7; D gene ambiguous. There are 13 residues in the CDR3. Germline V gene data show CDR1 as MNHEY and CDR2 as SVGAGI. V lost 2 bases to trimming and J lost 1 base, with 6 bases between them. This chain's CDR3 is CASSYVRSYEQYF. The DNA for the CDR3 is TGTGCCAGCAGTTACGTTCGTTCCTACGAGCAGTACTTC.

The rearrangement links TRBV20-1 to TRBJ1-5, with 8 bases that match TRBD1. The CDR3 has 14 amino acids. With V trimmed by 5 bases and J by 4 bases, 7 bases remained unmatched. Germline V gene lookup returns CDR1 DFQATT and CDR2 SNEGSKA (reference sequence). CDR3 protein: CSARFGQGNQPQHF. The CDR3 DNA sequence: TGCAGTGCTCGGTTTGGACAGGGTAATCAGCCCCAGCATTTT.

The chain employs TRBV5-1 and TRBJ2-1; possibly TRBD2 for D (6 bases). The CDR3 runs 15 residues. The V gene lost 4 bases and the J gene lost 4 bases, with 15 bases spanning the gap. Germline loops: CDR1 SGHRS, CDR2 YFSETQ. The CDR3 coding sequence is TGCGCCAGCAGCCAACTAGCATCGCTATACAATGAGCAGTTCTTC. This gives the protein CASSQLASLYNEQFF.

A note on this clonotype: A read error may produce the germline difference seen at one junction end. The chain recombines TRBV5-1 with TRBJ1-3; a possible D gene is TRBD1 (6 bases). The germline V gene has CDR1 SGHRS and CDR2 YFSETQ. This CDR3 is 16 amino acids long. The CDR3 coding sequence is TGCGCCAGCAGCTTGGCCGAGGGGGGATCTGGGAACACCATATATTTT. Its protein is CASSLAEGGSGNTIYF. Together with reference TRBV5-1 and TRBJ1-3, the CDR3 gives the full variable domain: KAGVTQTPRYLIKTRGQQVTLSCSPISGHRSVSWYQQTPGQGLQFLFEYFSETQRNKGNFPGRFSGRQFSNSRSEMNVSTLELGDSALYLCASSLAEGGSGNTIYFGEGSWLTVV.

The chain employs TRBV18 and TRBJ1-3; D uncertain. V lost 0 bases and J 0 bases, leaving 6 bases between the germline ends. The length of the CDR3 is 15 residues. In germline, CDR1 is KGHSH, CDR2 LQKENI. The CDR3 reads CASSPPVNSGNTIYF. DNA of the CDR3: TGTGCCAGCTCACCACCGGTAAACTCTGGAAACACCATATATTTT. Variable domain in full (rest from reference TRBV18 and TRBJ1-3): NAGVMQNPRHLVRRRGQEARLRCSPMKGHSHVYWYRQLPEEGLKFMVYLQKENIIDESGMPKERFSAEFPKEGPSILRIQQVVRGDSAAYFCASSPPVNSGNTIYFGEGSWLTVV.

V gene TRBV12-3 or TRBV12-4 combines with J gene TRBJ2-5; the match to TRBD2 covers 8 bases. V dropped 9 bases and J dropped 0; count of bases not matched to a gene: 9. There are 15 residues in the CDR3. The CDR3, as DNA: TGTGCCAGTCGGACCCGAGCGGGAGACCAAGAGACCCAGTACTTC. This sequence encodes CASRTRAGDQETQYF.

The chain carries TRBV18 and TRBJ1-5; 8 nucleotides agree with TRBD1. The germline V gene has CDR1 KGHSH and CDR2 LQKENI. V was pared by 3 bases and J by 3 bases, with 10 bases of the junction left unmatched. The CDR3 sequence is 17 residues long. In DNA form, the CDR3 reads TGTGCCAGCTCACCCGCGACAGGGGCGAGGGACAATCAGCCCCAGCATTTT. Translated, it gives CASSPATGARDNQPQHF. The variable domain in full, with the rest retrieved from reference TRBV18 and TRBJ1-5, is NAGVMQNPRHLVRRRGQEARLRCSPMKGHSHVYWYRQLPEEGLKFMVYLQKENIIDESGMPKERFSAEFPKEGPSILRIQQVVRGDSAAYFCASSPATGARDNQPQHFGDGTRLSIL.

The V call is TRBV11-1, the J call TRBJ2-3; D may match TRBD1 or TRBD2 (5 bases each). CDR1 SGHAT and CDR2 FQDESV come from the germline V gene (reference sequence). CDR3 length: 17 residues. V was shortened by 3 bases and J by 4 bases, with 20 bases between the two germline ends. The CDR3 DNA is TGTGCCAGCAGCTTTATCGGGACCTTAGCGAGGGCAGATACGCAGTATTTT. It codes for CASSFIGTLARADTQYF.

The DNA for the CDR3 is TGCAGCGTTGAGGCGGGAGTTTCAACAGATACGCAGTATTTT. Protein: CSVEAGVSTDTQYF. V gene TRBV29-1 combines with J gene TRBJ2-3; 7 nucleotides match TRBD2. V trimming: 3 bases; J trimming: 3 bases; junction bases outside the gene matches: 6. Germline assignment: CDR1 SQVTM and CDR2 ANQGSEA. The CDR3 has 14 amino acids.

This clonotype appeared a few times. CDR3 loop: CASSQGQLLEAFF. Here the CDR3 DNA reads TGTGCCAGCTCGCAGGGACAGCTACTAGAAGCTTTCTTT. The V call is TRBV18, the J call TRBJ1-1, with 7 bases that match TRBD1. CDR3 length equals 13 residues. V lost 6 bases and J lost 8; bases outside the gene matches: 9. Germline CDR1 is KGHSH and CDR2 is LQKENI.

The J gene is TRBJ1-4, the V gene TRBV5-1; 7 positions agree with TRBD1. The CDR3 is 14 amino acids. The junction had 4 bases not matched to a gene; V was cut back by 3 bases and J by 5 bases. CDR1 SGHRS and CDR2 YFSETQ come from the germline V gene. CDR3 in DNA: TGCGCCAGCAGCTCGGGACAGCCGAATGAAAAACTGTTTTTT. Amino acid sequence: CASSSGQPNEKLFF.